This TCR beta chain was sequenced during a study of identical twins. Template switching introduced a universal primer site, and the cDNA bore unique molecular identifiers. TCRdb itself ran the 5' RACE reads through MiXCR, one entry per CDR3 protein. The data contain approximately 700,000 distinct CDR3 sequences, 5.5% to 6.5% of them singletons. This CDR3 is built from 13 residues. Trimming left V 7 bases short and J 6 bases short, with 18 bases between. Germline lookup yields CDR1 DFQATT and CDR2 SNEGSKA (reference sequence). This clonotype was counted ten times or more. The sequence came from a man between 18 and 35 years old in good health. V usage is TRBV20-1 and J usage is TRBJ1-1; D ambiguous. Sequencing was performed on naive T cells sorted from blood. The CDR3 nucleotides are TGCAGTGTAGGCCAGGCCCGTACTCCTGAAGCTTTCTTT. Translating gives CSVGQARTPEAFF.